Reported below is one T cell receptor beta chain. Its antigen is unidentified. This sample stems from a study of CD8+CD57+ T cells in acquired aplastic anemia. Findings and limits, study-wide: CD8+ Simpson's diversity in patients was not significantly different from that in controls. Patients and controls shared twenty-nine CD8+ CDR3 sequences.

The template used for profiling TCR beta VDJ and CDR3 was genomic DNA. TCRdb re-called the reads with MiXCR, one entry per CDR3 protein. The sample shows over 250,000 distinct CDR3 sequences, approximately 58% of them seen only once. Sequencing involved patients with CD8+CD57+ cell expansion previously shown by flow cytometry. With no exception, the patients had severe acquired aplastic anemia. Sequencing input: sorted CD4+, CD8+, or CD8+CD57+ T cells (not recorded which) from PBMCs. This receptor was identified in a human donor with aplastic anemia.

As DNA, the CDR3 is TGTGCCAGCAGCTTAGTTGGGGCGGGATGGAACGAGCAGTACTTC. The encoded protein is CASSLVGAGWNEQYF. The genes are TRBV7-2 and TRBJ2-7; TRBD2 is a possible D gene (6 bases). Germline CDR1 is SGHTA and CDR2 is FQGNSA. There are 15 residues in the CDR3. V lost 1 base and J lost 5, with 15 bases in between.